One sample yielded the 28 T cell receptor beta chains listed below, sequenced in a study of OX40 agonist ivuxolimab in advanced cancers. Sequencing was performed with immunoSEQ multiplex PCR; in TCRdb, only in-frame clones are kept and a portion is missing. Of around 60,000 clones detected, more than 65% appear once; the ten largest clones hold approximately 2.4%. The sample was CD4+ or CD8+ T cells sorted from blood, taken in a trial of the OX40 agonist ivuxolimab. These receptor sequences come from an adult with an advanced solid tumor such as melanoma, head and neck, liver or kidney cancer.

J is TRBJ2-7 and V is TRBV7-2, with 8 bases aligning to TRBD2. The V gene end was trimmed by 4 bases and the J gene end by 0 bases; junction bases not matched to a gene: 5. Germline CDR1 reads SGHTA; CDR2 reads FQGNSA. The CDR3 has 15 residues. The CDR3, as DNA: TGTGCCAGCAGCTATAGCGGGGAGATCTCCTACGAGCAGTACTTC. It codes for CASSYSGEISYEQYF.

The chain links TRBV7-2 to TRBJ1-5; no reliable D call. The germline V gene has CDR1 SGHTA and CDR2 FQGNSA. CDR3 length equals 16 residues. V was clipped by 1 base and J by 0 bases, with 10 bases between them. CDR3 protein: CASSLERLDSNQPQHF. In DNA form, the CDR3 reads TGTGCCAGCAGCTTAGAGCGCTTAGATAGCAATCAGCCCCAGCATTTT.

This clone was seen a handful of times. The chain is built from TRBV5-1 and TRBJ1-3; D remains unclear. Germline CDR1 is SGHRS and CDR2 is YFSETQ. Trimming stripped 0 bases from V and 4 bases from J, with 8 bases between. The CDR3 covers 14 residues. As DNA, the CDR3 is TGCGCCAGCAGCTTGGCCCTGTACGGAAACACCATATATTTT. This translates into CASSLALYGNTIYF. The entire variable domain, with the rest obtained from reference TRBV5-1 and TRBJ1-3, is as follows: KAGVTQTPRYLIKTRGQQVTLSCSPISGHRSVSWYQQTPGQGLQFLFEYFSETQRNKGNFPGRFSGRQFSNSRSEMNVSTLELGDSALYLCASSLALYGNTIYFGEGSWLTVV.

This clone was counted between two and nine times. The chain couples TRBV29-1 to TRBJ2-7; D not resolved. The CDR3 has 12 amino acids. Germline V gene data show CDR1 as SQVTM and CDR2 as ANQGSEA. The V gene lost 4 bases and the J gene lost 2 bases, with 9 bases spanning the gap. In DNA form, the CDR3 reads TGCAGCGTTGCCTCGGGCGCCTACGAGCAGTACTTC. Translation gives CSVASGAYEQYF.

The V and J genes are TRBV6-1 and TRBJ1-6; TRBD1 matches 8 bases. Germline-derived CDR1 and CDR2 are MNHNS and SASEGT. Trimming removed 2 bases from V and 5 bases from J; junction bases left unmatched: 11. The CDR3 sequence is 18 residues long. The CDR3 region is CASSEYPPTGANNSPLHF. DNA of the CDR3: TGTGCCAGCAGTGAATACCCCCCGACAGGGGCTAATAATTCACCCCTCCACTTT.

This chain uses TRBV7-9 with TRBJ1-4; D not resolved. The CDR3 covers 13 residues. V shed 8 bases and J shed 2 bases, with 9 bases lying between them. The germline V gene encodes CDR1 SEHNR and CDR2 FQNEAQ (reference sequence). The CDR3 DNA reads as TGTGCCAGCGGGATCAGGACTAATGAAAAACTGTTTTTT. Protein: CASGIRTNEKLFF.

This chain uses TRBV19 with TRBJ1-5, with TRBD1 matching over 7 bases. The CDR3 extends over 15 amino acids. V lost 7 bases to trimming and J lost 0 bases; unmatched junction nucleotides: 6. From germline, CDR1 is LNHDA and CDR2 SQIVND (reference sequence). CDR3 sequence (DNA): TGTGCCAGTACCCCGACAGGGTATAGCAATCAGCCCCAGCATTTT. Amino acids: CASTPTGYSNQPQHF.

The chain uses TRBV28 and TRBJ1-1; 8 bases fit TRBD1. V lost 6 bases and J lost 3; bases outside the gene matches: 12. The CDR3 runs to 16 residues. CDR1 is MDHEN and CDR2 is SYDVKM in the germline V gene. The CDR3 is CASRARTGGWDTEAFF. CDR3 bases: TGTGCCAGCAGAGCTCGAACAGGGGGATGGGACACTGAAGCTTTCTTT.

V usage is TRBV5-1 and J usage is TRBJ2-1; 9 bases map to TRBD2. The V and J ends lost 8 bases and 9 bases, in that order; junction bases with no gene match: 12. The germline V gene encodes CDR1 SGHRS and CDR2 YFSETQ. The CDR3 totals 14 residues. The CDR3: CASRGERGDGEQFF. In DNA form, the CDR3 reads TGCGCCAGTCGTGGCGAGCGGGGGGACGGTGAGCAGTTCTTC.

The chain uses TRBV6-1 and TRBJ2-7; the D gene is possibly TRBD1 (6 bases). Germline V CDR1 and CDR2: MNHNS, SASEGT. Trimming took off 2 bases at V and 2 bases at J, with 7 bases between the two ends. There are 13 residues in the CDR3. The CDR3, as DNA: TGTGCCAGCAGTGAAAGGACAGCCTACGAGCAGTACTTC. Its translation: CASSERTAYEQYF.

The genes are TRBV6-4 and TRBJ2-1; 9 nucleotides match TRBD2. The V segment lost 2 bases and the J segment 3 bases; nucleotides outside the gene matches: 2. The CDR3 has 15 residues. Germline V gives CDR1 MRHNA, CDR2 SNTAGT. Here the CDR3 reads CASSDSGGLYNEQFF. In nucleotides, the CDR3 is TGTGCCAGCAGTGACAGCGGGGGGCTCTACAATGAGCAGTTCTTC.

The chain links TRBV19 to TRBJ2-3; D possibly corresponds to TRBD2 (6 bases). This CDR3 region has 13 residues. V was shortened by 1 base and J by 10 bases, with 12 bases between the two germline ends. Germline V gene data show CDR1 as LNHDA and CDR2 as SQIVND (reference sequence). CDR3 in DNA: TGTGCCAGTAGTATAGCCGGGGGAGGTGCGCAGTATTTT. It encodes CASSIAGGGAQYF.

CDR3 residues: CASSLVPQQDTIYF. The CDR3 DNA is TGTGCCAGCAGCTTAGTTCCCCAGCAGGATACCATATATTTT. The chain combines TRBV7-2 with TRBJ1-3, with D unclear. Germline assignment: CDR1 SGHTA and CDR2 FQGNSA. There are 14 residues in the CDR3. The V gene lost 1 base and the J gene lost 10 bases, with 14 bases spanning the gap. Full variable domain (missing parts from reference TRBV7-2 and TRBJ1-3): GAGVSQSPSNKVTEKGKDVELRCDPISGHTALYWYRQSLGQGLEFLIYFQGNSAPDKSGLPSDRFSAERTGGSVSTLTIQRTQQEDSAVYLCASSLVPQQDTIYFGEGSWLTVV.

The genes are TRBV9 and TRBJ2-3, with 12 bases fitting TRBD2. The length of the CDR3 is 16 residues. V trimming: 1 base; J trimming: 5 bases; junction bases outside the gene matches: 5. CDR1 SGDLS and CDR2 YYNGEE come from the germline V gene. The CDR3 protein is CASSVRLAGVGDTQYF. The CDR3 region has the DNA TGTGCCAGCAGCGTAAGACTAGCGGGGGTGGGAGATACGCAGTATTTT.

This rearrangement joins TRBV7-3 to TRBJ1-5; maybe TRBD1 (5 bases). In germline, CDR1 is SGHTA, CDR2 FQGTGA. Between the trimmed V and J ends, which lost 5 bases and 6 bases, there was a span of 17 bases. The CDR3 has 15 residues. CDR3 sequence: CASSLSGGSGQPQHF. The CDR3 DNA reads as TGTGCCAGCAGCCTATCGGGGGGTTCCGGTCAGCCCCAGCATTTT.

The table lists this clone with a count of one. The rearrangement links TRBV11-2 to TRBJ2-7; D perhaps matches TRBD2 (6 bases). Trimming took off 9 bases at V and 3 bases at J, with 15 bases between the two ends. Germline V lookup: CDR1 SGHAT, CDR2 FQNNGV. The CDR3 runs 13 residues. The CDR3 nucleotides read TGTGCCAGTACCTTCGGGGGTAGCTACGAGCAGTACTTC. Translation: CASTFGGSYEQYF.

The CDR3: CASSGWVQDKNTEAFF. The CDR3 DNA is TGTGCCAGCAGTGGTTGGGTACAGGATAAAAACACTGAAGCTTTCTTT. The chain is built from TRBV6-4 and TRBJ1-1; D may be TRBD1 (5 bases). The CDR3 has 16 amino acids. Looked up from germline, CDR1 is MRHNA and CDR2 is SNTAGT. The V and J ends lost 4 bases and 2 bases respectively, with 17 bases between them.

In this sample, this clone turned up once. The chain is built from TRBV2 and TRBJ2-1; TRBD1 aligns across 7 bases. V shed 6 bases, J shed 6 bases, and the junction held 11 bases outside the gene matches. Germline CDR1 and CDR2: SNHLY and FYNNEI. The CDR3 is 15 amino acids. DNA for the CDR3: TGTGCCAGCAGAACCGGCACAGGGGCACCCAATGAGCAGTTCTTC. It encodes CASRTGTGAPNEQFF.

The rearrangement links TRBV5-1 to TRBJ1-1; D gene uncertain. Germline V gives CDR1 SGHRS, CDR2 YFSETQ. V was cut by 2 bases and J by 11 bases, with 10 bases left in between. This CDR3 spans 11 amino acids. The DNA for the CDR3 is TGCGCCAGCAGCTTTGAGGGTAGGGCTTTCTTT. This gives the protein CASSFEGRAFF.

The CDR3 nucleotides read TGTGCCAGCAGTACCCGGGGGGCCACAGATACGCAGTATTTT. Translation: CASSTRGATDTQYF. V gene TRBV6-5 combines with J gene TRBJ2-3, with D tentatively TRBD2 (7 bases). The germline V gene has CDR1 MNHEY and CDR2 SVGAGI. The V gene lost 5 bases and the J gene lost 2 bases, with 11 bases spanning the gap. The CDR3 runs to 14 residues.

The V and J genes are TRBV28 and TRBJ1-2, with D unresolved. The V and J ends lost 2 bases and 2 bases respectively, with 9 bases between them. CDR3 size: 14 residues. Germline V lookup: CDR1 MDHEN, CDR2 SYDVKM. The CDR3 spells CASSLTSPNYGYTF. DNA of the CDR3: TGTGCCAGCAGTTTAACCTCCCCGAACTATGGCTACACCTTC.

This clone has a handful of counts. The chain links TRBV5-4 to TRBJ1-1; D gene uncertain. The CDR3 consists of 14 residues. V lost 4 bases to trimming and J lost 0 bases, with 10 bases between them. Germline assignment: CDR1 SGHNT and CDR2 YYREEE (reference sequence). For the CDR3, the DNA is TGTGCCAGCAGCGTATCTCAGTTGAACACTGAAGCTTTCTTT. Translation: CASSVSQLNTEAFF.

V and J are TRBV5-6 and TRBJ2-3, with TRBD2 as a possible D gene (6 bases). V dropped 4 bases and J dropped 0 bases, with 9 bases sitting between them. The V gene's germline CDR1 is SGHDT and CDR2 YYEEEE. This CDR3 is built from 14 residues. The CDR3 loop is CASSRDLSTDTQYF. The CDR3 nucleotides are TGTGCCAGCAGCAGGGACTTAAGCACAGATACGCAGTATTTT.

This sequence joins TRBV6-1 and TRBJ1-1, with 7 bases fitting TRBD1. CDR1 and CDR2 (germline): MNHNS, SASEGT. CDR3 length equals 11 residues. J lost 11 bases, V lost 5 bases, and 5 bases had no gene match. CDR3 residues: CASSYDRAAFF. The DNA of the CDR3 is TGTGCCAGCAGTTACGACAGGGCCGCTTTCTTT.

The chain carries TRBV13 and TRBJ2-2, with D uncertain. The V gene's germline CDR1 is PRHDT and CDR2 FYEKMQ (reference sequence). This CDR3 contains 14 residues. Trimming removed 6 bases from V and 1 base from J, with 9 bases in between. CDR3 protein: CASRIEGNTGELFF. CDR3 DNA: TGTGCCAGCAGGATCGAAGGGAACACCGGGGAGCTGTTTTTT.

The chain joins TRBV19 to TRBJ2-3; 9 bases agree with TRBD1. CDR3 length: 16 residues. CDR1 is LNHDA, CDR2 SQIVND, per germline (reference sequence). With V trimmed by 4 bases and J by 5 bases, 10 bases remained unmatched. CDR3 bases: TGTGCCAGTAGTAGAACACCGGGACAGGGTTTAGATACGCAGTATTTT. Amino acids: CASSRTPGQGLDTQYF.

This chain uses TRBV27 with TRBJ2-1; 9 bases match TRBD2. The germline gives CDR1 MNHEY, CDR2 SMNVEV (reference sequence). The CDR3 covers 15 residues. J lost 2 bases, V lost 2 bases, and 1 base had no gene match. The CDR3 nucleotides read TGTGCCAGCAGTTTACGCGGGGGGGCCTACAATGAGCAGTTCTTC. Encoded protein: CASSLRGGAYNEQFF.

This rearrangement joins TRBV7-2 to TRBJ2-7; tentatively, D is TRBD1 (6 bases). The CDR3 consists of 18 residues. The V and J ends lost 5 bases and 0 bases respectively, with 23 bases between them. CDR1 is SGHTA, CDR2 FQGNSA, per germline. DNA of the CDR3: TGTGCCAGCAGCATCGGGACACGAACCTACTATAGCTCCTACGAGCAGTACTTC. As protein: CASSIGTRTYYSSYEQYF.